This section outlines one TCR beta chain sequence together with its context. Its antigen is unidentified. The data derive from a study of beta chain features in type 1 diabetes. CDR1 is SGHVS and CDR2 is FNYEAQ in the germline V gene. The length of the CDR3 is 13 residues. The V end was cut by 3 bases, the J end by 1 base, with 6 bases between. Expressed TCRB transcripts were sequenced after all isolated RNA was converted to cDNA. This table comes from immunoSEQ multiplex PCR, and its TCRdb copy is limited to in-frame clones, with some not included. In the table there are more than 250,000 clones, roughly 13% of which are singletons. Whole-study findings and limits: Among patients with Type 1 diabetes, TCRB CDR3s were moderately but significantly shorter in every one of the four CD4+ subsets. A greater similarity of naive, central memory and Treg TCRB repertoires was seen among patients than among healthy donors.

This receptor was identified in a man aged 25-40 years with type 1 diabetes. V and J are TRBV7-6 and TRBJ1-1, with D tentatively TRBD1 (6 bases). Material: naive CD4+ T cells from blood. The chain's CDR3 is CASSLGANTEAFF. For the CDR3, the DNA is TGTGCCAGCAGCTTGGGGGCGAACACTGAAGCTTTCTTT.